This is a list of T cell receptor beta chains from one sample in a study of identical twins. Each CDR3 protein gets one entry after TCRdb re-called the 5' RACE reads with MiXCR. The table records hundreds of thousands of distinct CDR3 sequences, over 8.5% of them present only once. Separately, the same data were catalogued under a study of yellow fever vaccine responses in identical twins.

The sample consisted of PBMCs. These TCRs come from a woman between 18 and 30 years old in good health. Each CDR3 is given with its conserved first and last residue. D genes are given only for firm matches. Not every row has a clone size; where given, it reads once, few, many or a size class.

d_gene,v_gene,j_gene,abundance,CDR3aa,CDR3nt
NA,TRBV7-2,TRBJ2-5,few,CASSLQTGSTQYF,TGTGCCAGCAGCCTCCAAACGGGGTCCACCCAGTACTTC
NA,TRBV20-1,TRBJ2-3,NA,CSASPVTGPKTDTQYF,TGCAGTGCTAGTCCCGTTACAGGGCCGAAGACAGATACGCAGTATTTT
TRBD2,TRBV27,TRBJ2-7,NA,CASRILAGGNYEQYF,TGTGCCAGCAGGATCCTAGCGGGAGGTAACTACGAGCAGTACTTC
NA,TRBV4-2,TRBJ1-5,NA,CASSQEGVSNQPQHF,TGTGCCAGCAGCCAGGAGGGGGTGAGCAATCAGCCCCAGCATTTT
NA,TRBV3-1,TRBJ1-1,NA,CASSQEVTNTEAFF,TGTGCCAGCAGCCAAGAAGTCACCAACACTGAAGCTTTCTTT
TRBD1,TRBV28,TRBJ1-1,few,CANLGDRARHAFF,TGTGCGAACTTAGGGGACAGGGCACGGCACGCTTTCTTT
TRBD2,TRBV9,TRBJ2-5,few,CASNLAGGPAETQYF,TGTGCCAGCAACCTAGCGGGGGGGCCCGCCGAGACCCAGTACTTC
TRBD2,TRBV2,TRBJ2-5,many,CASRRLAGAQETQYF,TGTGCCAGCAGGCGGCTAGCGGGGGCACAAGAGACCCAGTACTTC
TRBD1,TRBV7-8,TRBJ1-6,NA,CASSNDRENSPLHF,TGTGCCAGCAGCAACGACAGGGAAAATTCACCCCTCCACTTT
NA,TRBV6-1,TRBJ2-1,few,CASSEVGEQFF,TGTGCCAGCAGTGAAGTGGGTGAGCAGTTCTTC
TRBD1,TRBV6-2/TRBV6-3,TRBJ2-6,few,CASSLVRDRVNGANVLTF,TGTGCCAGCAGTCTCGTCCGGGACAGGGTGAATGGGGCCAACGTCCTGACTTTC
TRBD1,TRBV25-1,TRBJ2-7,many,CASSEGTVTYEQYF,TGTGCCAGCAGTGAGGGGACAGTAACCTACGAGCAGTACTTC
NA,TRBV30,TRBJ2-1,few,CACHRIGYNEQFF,TGTGCCTGCCACCGCATCGGGTACAATGAGCAGTTCTTC
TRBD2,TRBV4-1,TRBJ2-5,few,CASSLSGSGGETQYF,TGCGCCAGCAGCCTTAGCGGGAGCGGGGGAGAGACCCAGTACTTC
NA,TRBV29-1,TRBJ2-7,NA,CSVDTGHPGTYEQYF,TGCAGCGTTGATACCGGACACCCTGGCACCTACGAGCAGTACTTC
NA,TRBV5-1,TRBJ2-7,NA,CASSPHTDYEQYF,TGCGCCAGCAGCCCGCACACAGACTACGAGCAGTACTTC
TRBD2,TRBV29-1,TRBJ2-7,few,CSTRRDYSYEQYF,TGCAGCACCCGCCGGGACTACTCCTACGAGCAGTACTTC
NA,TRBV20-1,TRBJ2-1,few,CSARDYRNEQFF,TGCAGTGCTAGAGATTACAGAAATGAGCAGTTCTTC
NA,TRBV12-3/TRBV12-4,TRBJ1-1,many,CASLGPRKGGGTEAFF,TGTGCCAGCTTAGGACCGCGGAAAGGGGGGGGCACTGAAGCTTTCTTT